This T cell receptor (beta chain) was recorded in a study of OX40 agonist ivuxolimab in advanced cancers. Study-level background: As their treatment, patients were administered ivuxolimab, an agonistic anti-OX40 (CD134) antibody. Those enrolled were about 82% male, with a mean age of 60 years and ages from roughly 20 to 85. Study outcomes and limitations: Doses of 0.1 to 3.0 mg/kg were accompanied by clonal expansion of CD4+ and CD8+ blood T cells by week 6. Partial responders dosed at 0.1-3.0 mg/kg displayed clonal expansion ranking among the lowest.

Note on this clone: Its antigen remains unknown.

TCRdb's table, derived via immunoSEQ multiplex PCR, lists solely in-frame clones and lacks some. The sample carries under 65,000 clones, 80% to 95% recorded once. Germline-derived CDR1 and CDR2 are MNHEY and SMNVEV (reference sequence). The germline V and J ends were trimmed by 2 bases and 3 bases, with 11 bases remaining between them. The CDR3 loop spans 14 amino acids. The sample here was CD4+ or CD8+ T cells sorted from blood, taken in a trial of the OX40 agonist ivuxolimab. The TCR originated in an adult with an advanced solid tumor such as melanoma, head and neck, liver or kidney cancer. This chain links TRBV27 with TRBJ2-7; D is possibly TRBD1 (5 bases). CDR3: CASSLKGSGYEQYF. CDR3 in DNA: TGTGCCAGCAGTTTAAAGGGGTCGGGCTACGAGCAGTACTTC.